This T cell receptor (beta chain) derives from a study of CD8 T cells in ankylosing spondylitis (TCRdb year 2017). General notes on the study: The study profiled T cell receptor beta repertoires in healthy donors and ankylosing spondylitis patients to find disease-linked TCR variants. The full study cohort comprised 20 to 25 ankylosing spondylitis patients and around 100 healthy donors. Samples of peripheral blood were taken, and for ankylosing spondylitis patients, synovial fluid was collected as well. The paper's findings and limits, for the study overall: Some of the motif variants had been reported before in the synovial fluid and blood of reactive arthritis patients, a finding that suggests common disease-initiation mechanisms. The disease-linked clones were reported as significantly enriched in matched synovial fluid samples from ankylosing spondylitis patients. A CD8+ phenotype was shown by the disease-linked clones, which were found at relatively low frequencies in peripheral blood. Blood from ankylosing spondylitis patients appeared to be characterized by a TCR beta motif composed of about 8 highly homologous amino acid variants.

For CDR1 and CDR2, the germline V gene lists SQVTM and ANQGSEA. The CDR3 covers 15 residues, taking in both the cysteine and the phenylalanine. Only the CDR3 part of the read is kept: 45 bases, read in frame from the first base. Trimming removed 3 bases from V and 7 bases from J, leaving 19 bases between the germline ends. This clonotype was seen ten or more times. Its binding antigen is unknown. Base qualities are not recorded, but no much larger clone differs from it by a single base. Sequencing was carried out with an Illumina HiSeq 2500. Quantitative 5'-RACE with molecular barcodes was used to prepare TCR beta libraries. The paper's processing steps were these. To identify disease-linked TCR variants, a new computational method was used, one built on a probabilistic model of VDJ rearrangement. TCRdb handled the public reads itself, with Q25 trimming in fastp and clone calling in MiXCR, and kept productive beta chains. Rows merge per CDR3 protein into single entries with the most common DNA and genes. These V and J calls originate from TCRdb's pipeline instead of the authors' own analysis. The sample table lists 200,000 to 250,000 distinct CDR3 sequences, about 16% of them with a count of one. 42% of the sample rests with the top ten.

This TCR came from a male donor with ankylosing spondylitis. Sequencing was performed on blood, either unsorted or a sorted T cell fraction (not recorded which). The sequence joins TRBV29-1 to TRBJ2-1, with the D gene not confidently named. The CDR3 region reads CSVEGASLRSNEQFF. The nucleotide sequence reads TGCAGCGTTGAGGGCGCCAGTCTTCGGTCTAATGAGCAGTTCTTC.